The rows below give T cell receptor beta chains drawn from one sample of a study of blood T cell repertoires in COVID-19. Profiled with immunoSEQ multiplex PCR; TCRdb holds only in-frame clones, not every one. The sample shows roughly 140,000 clones, approximately 86% of them seen only once. The specimen sequenced was PBMCs or T cells enriched from blood (not recorded which). Every receptor here comes from a woman aged 40 to 50 who had recovered from COVID-19. CDR3s include the opening cysteine and the closing phenylalanine or tryptophan. The order of the fields is J gene, clone size, V gene, D gene, CDR3 DNA, CDR3 protein. D genes are given only for firm matches. Only part of the rows carry a size: once, few, many, or a class if the clone is expanded.

TRBJ2-2 | NA | TRBV4-1 | NA | TGCGCCAGCAGCTCATCATCGGTCAGTCCTAGGCGGGACACCGGGGAGCTGTTTTTT | CASSSSSVSPRRDTGELFF
TRBJ2-7 | NA | TRBV9 | NA | TGTGCCAGCAGCGTAGGAACGGCCGTGGGCTTCGAGCAGTACTTC | CASSVGTAVGFEQYF
TRBJ2-3 | NA | TRBV5-5 | NA | TGTGCCAGCAGCTTGGACGGGGGTAGCACAGATACGCAGTATTTT | CASSLDGGSTDTQYF
TRBJ1-2 | NA | TRBV27 | NA | TGTGCCAGCAGTTCCCTCGACCTCAGGGGTGGCTACACCTTC | CASSSLDLRGGYTF
TRBJ2-1 | few | TRBV5-1 | TRBD1 | TGCGCCAGCAGCCTCCAAGGACAGGCCGCGAGGTACAATGAGCAGTTCTTC | CASSLQGQAARYNEQFF
TRBJ2-5 | NA | TRBV3-1/TRBV3-2 | NA | TGTGCCAGCAGCCATCTGGGCCGGGGAGAGACCCAGTACTTC | CASSHLGRGETQYF
TRBJ1-5 | NA | TRBV27 | NA | TGTGCCAGCAGTTTAGGCAGGCATCAGCCCCAGCATTTT | CASSLGRHQPQHF
TRBJ1-4 | NA | TRBV19 | NA | TGTGCCACCTCAGCCCTGGACAAATCTAATGAAAAACTGTTTTTT | CATSALDKSNEKLFF
TRBJ2-1 | NA | TRBV4-2 | TRBD2 | TGTGCCAGCAGCCAAGGAATGGCGGGAGGGGTTAACAATGAGCAGTTCTTC | CASSQGMAGGVNNEQFF
TRBJ1-5 | NA | TRBV30 | NA | TGTGCCTGGAGTGTAGAAGGGAGTGGTTGGGCCCAGCATTTT | CAWSVEGSGWAQHF